This entry lists 26 T cell receptor beta chains sequenced from one sample in a study of CD8 T cells in ankylosing spondylitis. Their antigen targets remain unknown. Overall study results and limits: Typical of ankylosing spondylitis blood, it appeared, was a TCR beta motif of fewer than 10 highly homologous variants.

Each CDR3 protein is one row after TCRdb ran MiXCR on the 5' RACE reads. Of about 800,000 distinct CDR3 sequences listed, about an eighth are singletons. Sequences were obtained from blood, either unsorted or a sorted T cell fraction (not recorded which). These receptor sequences come from a male donor with ankylosing spondylitis.

This clonotype was recorded a few times. V gene TRBV5-1 combines with J gene TRBJ2-5; D gene uncertain. Between the trimmed V and J ends, which lost 4 bases and 1 base, there was a span of 8 bases. The V gene's germline CDR1 is SGHRS and CDR2 YFSETQ. The CDR3 runs to 13 residues. The CDR3 loop reads CASSPKPQETQYF. DNA of the CDR3: TGCGCCAGCAGCCCTAAACCCCAAGAGACCCAGTACTTC.

The rearrangement joins TRBV10-3 to TRBJ1-1; D is uncertain. The CDR3 runs 13 residues. Germline loops: CDR1 ENHRY, CDR2 SYGVKD. Trimming took off 10 bases at V and 5 bases at J, with 17 bases between the two ends. As DNA, the CDR3 is TGTGCCACATACGCACCCCCCGGGACTGAAGCTTTCTTT. Amino acid sequence: CATYAPPGTEAFF.

This clonotype was detected only a few times. The chain combines TRBV5-1 with TRBJ2-1, with D tentatively TRBD1 (6 bases). The CDR3 sequence is 16 residues long. The germline CDR1 and CDR2 sequences are SGHRS and YFSETQ. With 4 bases removed from V and 12 bases from J, the gap between germline ends came to 26 bases. CDR3 coding DNA: TGCGCCAGCAGCGAAAGAACACAGGGACCAAATGAAGGGCAGTTCTTC. Protein: CASSERTQGPNEGQFF.

The table lists this clonotype with a few counts. The gene calls are TRBV4-1 and TRBJ1-3; D unresolved. With 2 bases removed from V and 0 bases from J, the gap between germline ends came to 11 bases. There are 16 residues in the CDR3. CDR1 is MGHRA and CDR2 is YSYEKL in the germline V gene. DNA of the CDR3: TGCGCCAGCAGCCAACCCGGAGCCGGCTCTGGAAACACCATATATTTT. Translated, it gives CASSQPGAGSGNTIYF.

Ten or more counts support this clonotype. The chain carries TRBV6-2 or TRBV6-3 and TRBJ1-5; 9 bases match TRBD1. CDR1 is MNHEY, CDR2 SVGEGT, per germline. There are 14 residues in the CDR3. V shed 2 bases, J shed 7 bases, and the junction held 3 bases outside the gene matches. The CDR3 bases are TGTGCCAGCAGTTACGTGACAGGGGGACAGCCCCAGCATTTT. Translation gives CASSYVTGGQPQHF.

This clonotype was recorded once. The genes are TRBV27 and TRBJ2-3; no firm D call. The CDR3 is 18 amino acids. Germline V gene sequence: CDR1 MNHEY, CDR2 SMNVEV (reference sequence). V dropped 0 bases and J dropped 1 base, with 17 bases sitting between them. The CDR3 sequence: CASSLSKLVGLGTDTQYF. The CDR3 DNA reads TGTGCCAGCAGTTTATCTAAATTGGTCGGTCTTGGCACAGATACGCAGTATTTT.

This clonotype has only a few counts. The V gene is TRBV20-1, the J gene TRBJ1-5, with unresolved D. V lost 1 base to trimming and J lost 5 bases, with 15 bases between them. Germline CDR1 and CDR2: DFQATT and SNEGSKA (reference sequence). The CDR3 runs to 15 residues. The CDR3 DNA follows: TGCAGTGCTAGAGGGGAAGTGGGAATCCATCAGCCCCAGCATTTT. It translates to CSARGEVGIHQPQHF.

This clonotype was seen ten or more times. The chain employs TRBV20-1 and TRBJ1-5, with D perhaps TRBD1 (5 bases). The germline gives CDR1 DFQATT, CDR2 SNEGSKA (reference sequence). The CDR3 length is 14 residues. V was clipped by 2 bases and J by 3 bases, with 11 bases between them. The CDR3 loop reads CSARPPGDNQPQHF. DNA for the CDR3: TGCAGTGCTAGACCTCCGGGGGACAATCAGCCCCAGCATTTT.

This clonotype was counted only a few times. This rearrangement joins TRBV5-1 to TRBJ2-3, with TRBD2 matching over 8 bases. CDR1 is SGHRS and CDR2 is YFSETQ in the germline V gene. The V and J ends lost 3 bases and 1 base, in that order; junction bases with no gene match: 4. The CDR3 spans 15 residues. The CDR3 sequence: CASSWSGGGTDTQYF. Here the CDR3 DNA reads TGCGCCAGCAGCTGGAGCGGGGGCGGCACAGATACGCAGTATTTT.

V usage is TRBV2 and J usage is TRBJ2-5; D not certain. The V end lost 10 bases, the J end lost 1 base, and 10 bases lay between the germline ends. Germline V gene sequence: CDR1 SNHLY, CDR2 FYNNEI. The CDR3 has 12 amino acids. The CDR3 spells CATLRSQETQYF. CDR3 in DNA: TGTGCCACCCTGAGAAGCCAAGAGACCCAGTACTTC.

There are many counts of this clonotype. The V and J genes are TRBV29-1 and TRBJ2-1; no clear D. The ends were cut back, 1 base at V and 1 base at J, with 5 bases in the middle. The CDR3 is 13 amino acids. Germline CDR1 is SQVTM and CDR2 is ANQGSEA. CDR3 nucleotides: TGCAGCGTTGAAGCGGAGTCCTACAATGAGCAGTTCTTC. Translation gives CSVEAESYNEQFF.

This clonotype was observed many times. The chain links TRBV29-1 to TRBJ2-3, with D possibly being TRBD1 (5 bases). The germline V gene encodes CDR1 SQVTM and CDR2 ANQGSEA. The V end was cut by 4 bases, the J end by 2 bases, with 10 bases between. The CDR3 runs to 13 residues. The CDR3 sequence: CSVVGRATDTQYF. The CDR3 DNA follows: TGCAGCGTTGTGGGCAGGGCCACAGATACGCAGTATTTT.

This clonotype was seen repeatedly, ten times or more. This chain links TRBV20-1 with TRBJ1-4, with D hard to call. V was cut by 4 bases and J by 0 bases, with 6 bases left in between. The CDR3 covers 13 residues. The germline V gene encodes CDR1 DFQATT and CDR2 SNEGSKA (reference sequence). CDR3 bases: TGCAGTGCTAATTCTGCAACTAATGAAAAACTGTTTTTT. Its translation: CSANSATNEKLFF.

This clonotype was detected ten times or more. The genes are TRBV7-2 and TRBJ2-7; 9 bases fit TRBD2. J lost 0 bases, V lost 2 bases, and 5 bases had no gene match. The CDR3 runs 16 residues. The V gene's germline CDR1 is SGHTA and CDR2 FQGNSA. In DNA, the CDR3 is TGTGCCAGCAGCTTATCCTCTAGCGGGGACTCCTACGAGCAGTACTTC. Its protein is CASSLSSSGDSYEQYF.

The table lists this clonotype with a few counts. The chain couples TRBV18 to TRBJ2-6; no reliable D call. The CDR3 is made up of 15 amino acids. V was shortened by 0 bases and J by 2 bases, with 5 bases between the two germline ends. Germline loops: CDR1 KGHSH, CDR2 LQKENI. The CDR3 sequence: CASSPPKAGANVLTF. The CDR3 DNA is TGTGCCAGCTCACCACCGAAAGCTGGGGCCAACGTCCTGACTTTC.

This clonotype was counted a single time. The chain uses TRBV20-1 and TRBJ2-3; no reliable D call. V lost 5 bases and J lost 0, with 12 bases in between. This CDR3 contains 14 residues. Germline lookup yields CDR1 DFQATT and CDR2 SNEGSKA (reference sequence). The CDR3 loop is CSAADEPSTDTQYF. The DNA for the CDR3 is TGCAGTGCTGCCGATGAACCTAGCACAGATACGCAGTATTTT.

The chain is built from TRBV30 and TRBJ2-3; maybe TRBD2 (6 bases). The germline V gene encodes CDR1 GTSNPN and CDR2 SVGIG (reference sequence). The CDR3 is 15 residues long. V was shortened by 3 bases and J by 4 bases, with 17 bases between the two germline ends. The chain's CDR3 is CAWRTNGGPADTQYF. The CDR3 nucleotides read TGTGCCTGGAGAACAAACGGGGGACCGGCAGATACGCAGTATTTT.

This clonotype has a handful of counts. The CDR3 loop reads CASSPRPGSQETQYF. CDR3 nucleotides: TGTGCCAGCAGCCCTCGACCGGGCTCTCAGGAGACCCAGTACTTC. The rearrangement links TRBV7-2 to TRBJ2-5, with D unresolved. V dropped 5 bases and J dropped 5 bases, with 18 bases sitting between them. Looked up from germline, CDR1 is SGHTA and CDR2 is FQGNSA. This CDR3 comprises 15 residues.

This sequence joins TRBV19 and TRBJ2-1; 7 nucleotides line up with TRBD1. CDR3 length: 16 amino acids. V trimming: 4 bases; J trimming: 0 bases; junction bases outside the gene matches: 6. Germline assignment: CDR1 LNHDA and CDR2 SQIVND (reference sequence). The CDR3 sequence is CASSKTGMSSYNEQFF. As DNA, the CDR3 is TGTGCCAGTAGTAAGACAGGGATGAGCTCCTACAATGAGCAGTTCTTC. Together with reference TRBV19 and TRBJ2-1, the CDR3 gives the full variable domain: DGGITQSPKYLFRKEGQNVTLSCEQNLNHDAMYWYRQDPGQGLRLIYYSQIVNDFQKGDIAEGYSVSREKKESFPLTVTSAQKNPTAFYLCASSKTGMSSYNEQFFGPGTRLTVL.

This clonotype has more than one count but fewer than ten. This sequence joins TRBV11-2 and TRBJ2-3; tentatively, D is TRBD2 (7 bases). The CDR3 has 17 residues. Germline CDR1 reads SGHAT; CDR2 reads FQNNGV. V lost 5 bases and J lost 6, with 24 bases in between. The CDR3, as DNA: TGTGCCAGCAGCCCACGGGGGGCGGGACTCCTCTCGGATACGCAGTATTTT. Translation: CASSPRGAGLLSDTQYF.

This clonotype was counted at least ten times. J is TRBJ2-2 and V is TRBV9; D gene uncertain. This CDR3 comprises 14 residues. V was shortened by 0 bases and J by 4 bases, with 7 bases between the two germline ends. From germline, CDR1 is SGDLS and CDR2 YYNGEE. CDR3 amino acids: CASSVAMGTGELFF. The CDR3, as DNA: TGTGCCAGCAGCGTAGCCATGGGCACCGGGGAGCTGTTTTTT.

A few counts support this clonotype. The chain joins TRBV10-3 to TRBJ1-4; D call uncertain. The CDR3 is made up of 13 amino acids. Looked up from germline, CDR1 is ENHRY and CDR2 is SYGVKD. Trimming cost V 5 bases and J 5 bases, with 9 bases left between them. CDR3 coding DNA: TGTGCCATCAGTCGGGCCTCAAATGAAAAACTGTTTTTT. Amino acids: CAISRASNEKLFF.

This clonotype was observed a few times. The chain uses TRBV18 and TRBJ1-1, with 9 nucleotides matching TRBD1. The V gene's germline CDR1 is KGHSH and CDR2 LQKENI. The CDR3 loop spans 16 amino acids. J was trimmed by 3 bases and V by 3 bases; bases with no gene match: 8. CDR3 DNA: TGTGCCAGCTCACCTACGTGGGACAGGGCGGACACTGAAGCTTTCTTT. It encodes CASSPTWDRADTEAFF. Full variable domain (missing parts from reference TRBV18 and TRBJ1-1): NAGVMQNPRHLVRRRGQEARLRCSPMKGHSHVYWYRQLPEEGLKFMVYLQKENIIDESGMPKERFSAEFPKEGPSILRIQQVVRGDSAAYFCASSPTWDRADTEAFFGQGTRLTVV.

The chain is built from TRBV9 and TRBJ2-3; D assignment may be TRBD1 or TRBD2 (5 bases each). The V end lost 6 bases, the J end lost 1 base, and 9 bases lay between the germline ends. Germline lookup yields CDR1 SGDLS and CDR2 YYNGEE. The CDR3 runs to 13 residues. CDR3 sequence reads: CASNGAGTDTQYF. The CDR3 DNA is TGTGCCAGCAACGGGGCGGGCACAGATACGCAGTATTTT.

CDR3 bases: TGTGCCAGCAGCCAATGGTCAACGACAGGCGCGAACACTGAAGCTTTCTTT. Protein sequence: CASSQWSTTGANTEAFF. V and J are TRBV4-2 and TRBJ1-1, with D maybe TRBD1 (6 bases). The ends were cut back, 2 bases at V and 1 base at J, with 17 bases in the middle. The CDR3 is 17 amino acids. The germline V gene encodes CDR1 LGHNA and CDR2 YNFKEQ.

This chain connects TRBV27 to TRBJ2-1; 12 bases agree with TRBD2. The V segment lost 4 bases and the J segment 5 bases; nucleotides outside the gene matches: 6. The CDR3 contains 16 residues. Germline V gene lookup returns CDR1 MNHEY and CDR2 SMNVEV (reference sequence). The CDR3 sequence is CASSSRLAGANNEQFF. In DNA, the CDR3 is TGTGCCAGCAGTTCTAGACTAGCGGGGGCAAACAATGAGCAGTTCTTC.